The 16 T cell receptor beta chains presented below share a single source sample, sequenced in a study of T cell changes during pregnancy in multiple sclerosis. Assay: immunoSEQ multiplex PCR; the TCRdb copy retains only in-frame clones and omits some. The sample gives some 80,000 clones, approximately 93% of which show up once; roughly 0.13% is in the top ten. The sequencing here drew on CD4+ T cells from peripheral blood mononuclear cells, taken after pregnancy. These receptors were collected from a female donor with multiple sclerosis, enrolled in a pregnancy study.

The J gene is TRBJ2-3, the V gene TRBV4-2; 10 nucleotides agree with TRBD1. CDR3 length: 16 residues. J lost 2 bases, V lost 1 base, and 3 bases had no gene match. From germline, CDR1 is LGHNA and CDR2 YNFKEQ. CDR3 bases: TGTGCCAGCAGCCAAGGACAGGGGGCGGCCACAGATACGCAGTATTTT. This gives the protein CASSQGQGAATDTQYF.

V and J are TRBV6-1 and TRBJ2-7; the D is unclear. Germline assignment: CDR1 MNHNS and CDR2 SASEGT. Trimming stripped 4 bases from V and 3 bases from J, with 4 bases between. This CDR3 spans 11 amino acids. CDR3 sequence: CASSAHYEQYF. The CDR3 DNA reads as TGTGCCAGCAGTGCCCACTACGAGCAGTACTTC.

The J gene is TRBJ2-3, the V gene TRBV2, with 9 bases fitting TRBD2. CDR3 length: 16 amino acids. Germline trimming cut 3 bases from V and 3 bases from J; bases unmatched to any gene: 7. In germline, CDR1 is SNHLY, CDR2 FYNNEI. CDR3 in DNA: TGTGCCAGCAGTGATATGGCTAGCGGGACTACAGATACGCAGTATTTT. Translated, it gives CASSDMASGTTDTQYF.

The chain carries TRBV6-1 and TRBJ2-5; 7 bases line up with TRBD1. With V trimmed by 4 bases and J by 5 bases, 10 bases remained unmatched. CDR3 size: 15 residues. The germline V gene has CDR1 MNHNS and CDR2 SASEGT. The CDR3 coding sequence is TGTGCCAGCAGTGCTAACAGGGGCCTCCGGGAGACCCAGTACTTC. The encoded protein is CASSANRGLRETQYF.

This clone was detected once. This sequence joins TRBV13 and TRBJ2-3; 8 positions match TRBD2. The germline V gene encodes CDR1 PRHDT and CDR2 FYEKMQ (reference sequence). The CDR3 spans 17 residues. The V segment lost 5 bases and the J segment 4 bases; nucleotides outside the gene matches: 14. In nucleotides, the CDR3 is TGTGCCAGCAGCACACAGCGGGAGCTGGGTGTTGCAGATACGCAGTATTTT. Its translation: CASSTQRELGVADTQYF.

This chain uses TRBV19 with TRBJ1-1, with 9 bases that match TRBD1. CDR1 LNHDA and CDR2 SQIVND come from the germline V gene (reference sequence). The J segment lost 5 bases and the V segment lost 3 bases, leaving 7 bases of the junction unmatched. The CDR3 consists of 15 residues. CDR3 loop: CASSINPTGGTEAFF. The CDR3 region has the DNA TGTGCCAGTAGTATCAACCCGACAGGGGGGACTGAAGCTTTCTTT.

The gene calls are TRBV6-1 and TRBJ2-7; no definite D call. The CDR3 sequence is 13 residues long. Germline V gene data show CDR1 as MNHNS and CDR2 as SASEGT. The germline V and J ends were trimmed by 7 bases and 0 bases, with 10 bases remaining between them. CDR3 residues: CASTGRFSYEQYF. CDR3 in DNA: TGTGCCAGCACTGGGCGATTCTCCTACGAGCAGTACTTC.

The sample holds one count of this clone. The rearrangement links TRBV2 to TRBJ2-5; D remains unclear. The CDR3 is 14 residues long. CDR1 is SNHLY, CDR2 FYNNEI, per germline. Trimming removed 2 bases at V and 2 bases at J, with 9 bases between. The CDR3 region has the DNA TGTGCCAGCAGTGAATGGTTGGAGCAAGAGACCCAGTACTTC. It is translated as CASSEWLEQETQYF.

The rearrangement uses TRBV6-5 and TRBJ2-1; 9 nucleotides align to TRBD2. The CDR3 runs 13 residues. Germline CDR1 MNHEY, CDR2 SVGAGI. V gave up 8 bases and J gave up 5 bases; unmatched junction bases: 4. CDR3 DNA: TGTGCCAGCTGGGCTAGCGGGAACAATGAGCAGTTCTTC. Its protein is CASWASGNNEQFF.

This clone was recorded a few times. The CDR3 is CASSRVNTEAFF. In nucleotides, the CDR3 is TGTGCCAGCAGCCGAGTTAACACTGAAGCTTTCTTT. V usage is TRBV6-5 and J usage is TRBJ1-1; no clear D. V dropped 6 bases and J dropped 2 bases, with 7 bases sitting between them. Germline V CDR1 and CDR2: MNHEY, SVGAGI. This CDR3 contains 12 residues.

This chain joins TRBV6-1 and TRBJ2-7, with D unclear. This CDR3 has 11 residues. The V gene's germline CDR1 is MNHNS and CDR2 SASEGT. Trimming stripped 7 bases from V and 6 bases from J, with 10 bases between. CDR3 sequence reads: CASIGALEQYF. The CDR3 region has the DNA TGTGCCAGCATCGGAGCCCTCGAGCAGTACTTC.

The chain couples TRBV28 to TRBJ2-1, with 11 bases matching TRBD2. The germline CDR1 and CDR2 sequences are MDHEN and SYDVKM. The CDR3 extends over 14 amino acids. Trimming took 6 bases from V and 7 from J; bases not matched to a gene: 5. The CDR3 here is CASSHSGRANEQFF. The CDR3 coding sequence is TGTGCCAGCAGCCATAGCGGGAGGGCAAATGAGCAGTTCTTC.

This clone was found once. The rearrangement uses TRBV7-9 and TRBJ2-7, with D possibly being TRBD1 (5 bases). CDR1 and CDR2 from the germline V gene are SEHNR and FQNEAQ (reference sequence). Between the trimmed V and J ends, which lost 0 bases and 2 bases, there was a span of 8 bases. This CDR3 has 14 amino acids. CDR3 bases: TGTGCCAGCAGCTTAGCAGGGGTGACCTACGAGCAGTACTTC. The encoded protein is CASSLAGVTYEQYF.

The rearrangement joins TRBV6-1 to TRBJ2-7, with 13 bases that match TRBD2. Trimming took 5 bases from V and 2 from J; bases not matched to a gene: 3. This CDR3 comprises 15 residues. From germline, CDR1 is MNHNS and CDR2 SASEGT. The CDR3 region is CASSPTSGRTYEQYF. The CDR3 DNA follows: TGTGCCAGCAGTCCGACTAGCGGGAGGACCTACGAGCAGTACTTC.

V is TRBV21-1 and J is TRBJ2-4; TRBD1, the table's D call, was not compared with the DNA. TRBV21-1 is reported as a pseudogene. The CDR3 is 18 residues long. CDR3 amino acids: CASSARQAPGIAKNIQYF. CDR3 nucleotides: TGTGCCAGCAGCGCCCGACAGGCCCCTGGGATAGCCAAAAACATTCAGTACTTC.

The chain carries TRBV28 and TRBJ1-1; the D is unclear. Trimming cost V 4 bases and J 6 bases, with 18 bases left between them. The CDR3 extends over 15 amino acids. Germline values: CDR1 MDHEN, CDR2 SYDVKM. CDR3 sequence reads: CASSSHSSNRAEAFF. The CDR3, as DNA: TGTGCCAGCAGTTCCCACTCCTCAAACAGAGCTGAAGCTTTCTTT.